This T cell receptor (beta chain) was obtained from a study of early T cells in non-severe SARS-CoV-2 infection. As to this clonotype: Its antigen is as yet unknown.

TCRdb redid the calling of the 5' RACE reads with MiXCR, one entry per CDR3 protein. Of 90,000 to 130,000 distinct CDR3 sequences listed, around 13% are singletons. The study, taken as a whole, reports: Anti-spike CD8 specificities were favored by VDJdb matching, whose results missed private and CD4 specificities.

V lost 7 bases to trimming and J lost 7 bases, with 11 bases between them. This CDR3 spans 13 amino acids. Germline loops: CDR1 ENHRY, CDR2 SYGVKD. This clonotype originated in an adult who was a healthcare worker with PCR-confirmed SARS-CoV-2 infection or an uninfected control (not recorded which). This chain uses TRBV10-3 with TRBJ1-6; D gene uncertain. The sample was whole blood, taken at baseline. The CDR3 spells CAITDATNSPLHF. For the CDR3, the DNA is TGTGCCATCACTGACGCCACGAATTCACCCCTCCACTTT.